This section outlines one T cell receptor (beta chain) sequence together with its context. Its antigen specificity is not known. No much larger clonotype is one base removed from it; base qualities were not supplied. The data originate from a study of blood T cell repertoires in COVID-19 (dated by TCRdb to 2018 to 2021). Regarding the study in general: Samples from collaborators originated in the United States, Italy and Spain and spanned both the acute and convalescent phases of COVID-19. The material from the prospective study consisted of cDNA or gDNA derived from T cells, B-cell-depleted T cells, or PBMCs. Subjects who had been exposed to COVID-19, were actively infected with it, or had recovered from it provided the deeply sampled blood TCRbeta repertoires that made up the dataset. The repertoires were released in a freely available public database intended as a resource for research on the immune response to SARS-CoV-2. Samples were obtained from the ongoing ImmuneRACE study (first 160 participants) and from over 1,000 subjects provided by 6 global collaborators. The sample metadata nearly always contained a de-identified subject ID, COVID-19 status, age in years and sex. HLA class I and class II types, where available, came from metadata supplied by the sample provider rather than from assay-based typing. Broader findings and caveats from the paper: The amount of clinical and demographic metadata varied by source and participant and was provided uncurated.

TCRbeta CDR3 regions were amplified from genomic DNA by means of the immunoSEQ Assay, a bias-controlled multiplex PCR. Per the authors' processing: The number of nucleated cells in each sample was estimated by amplification of reference gene primers within the assay. To quantify the absolute abundance of each unique TCRbeta CDR3 rearrangement, sequence reads were collapsed and filtered. Productive Simpson clonality was computed per sample as the square root of Simpson's diversity index over productive rearrangements. Here the immuneACCESS table is served through TCRdb, limited to in-frame sequences with V and J called. Missing clones are a known gap in these copies; in checked studies unresolved V genes cover under half, and the rest lacks a known reason. V, J and clone size reflect that table, while D and trimming were determined from the DNA. This sample is represented by fewer than 90,000 clones; approximately 90% of them were singletons. In total, the top ten clones hold 0.47% of the sample.

CDR1 and CDR2 are read off the germline V gene (reference sequence) as SEHNR and FQNEAQ. Trimming removed 5 bases from V and 4 bases from J; the gene matches leave 7 bases unexplained. The CDR3 runs 14 residues from the cysteine to the phenylalanine. Only CDR3 DNA remains: 42 bases, in frame from the first base. The collaborating institutions used their own protocols to collect whole blood in K2EDTA tubes. For TCRbeta analysis, collaborators shipped samples as frozen whole blood, isolated PBMCs, or DNA extracted from either of those sample types. This clonotype originated in a man in his sixties with acute or convalescent COVID-19. Sequencing was performed on peripheral blood. This sequence uses TRBV7-9 and TRBJ1-2, and 7 bases in between align with TRBD1. The sequenced DNA is TGTGCCAGCAGCCCAGGCGAGGGGGCCTATGGCTACACCTTC. Translated, it gives CASSPGEGAYGYTF.